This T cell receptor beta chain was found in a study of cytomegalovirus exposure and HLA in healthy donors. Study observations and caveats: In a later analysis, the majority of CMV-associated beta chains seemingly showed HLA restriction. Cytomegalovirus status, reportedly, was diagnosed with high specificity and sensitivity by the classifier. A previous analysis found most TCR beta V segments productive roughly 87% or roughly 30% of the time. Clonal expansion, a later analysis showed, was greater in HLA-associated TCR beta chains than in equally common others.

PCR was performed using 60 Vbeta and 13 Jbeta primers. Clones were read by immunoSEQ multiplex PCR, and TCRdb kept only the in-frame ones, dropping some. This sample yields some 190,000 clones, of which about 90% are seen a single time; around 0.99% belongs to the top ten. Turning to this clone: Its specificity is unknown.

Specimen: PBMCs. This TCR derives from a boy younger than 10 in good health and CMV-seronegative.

CDR3 DNA: TGCGCCAGCAGCCGCGGACAGCTAGCAACTAATGAAAAACTGTTTTTT. This gives the protein CASSRGQLATNEKLFF. This chain links TRBV5-1 with TRBJ1-4; TRBD1 is a possible D gene (6 bases). Trimming left V 4 bases short and J 0 bases short, with 13 bases between. CDR3 length equals 16 residues. In germline, CDR1 is SGHRS, CDR2 YFSETQ.